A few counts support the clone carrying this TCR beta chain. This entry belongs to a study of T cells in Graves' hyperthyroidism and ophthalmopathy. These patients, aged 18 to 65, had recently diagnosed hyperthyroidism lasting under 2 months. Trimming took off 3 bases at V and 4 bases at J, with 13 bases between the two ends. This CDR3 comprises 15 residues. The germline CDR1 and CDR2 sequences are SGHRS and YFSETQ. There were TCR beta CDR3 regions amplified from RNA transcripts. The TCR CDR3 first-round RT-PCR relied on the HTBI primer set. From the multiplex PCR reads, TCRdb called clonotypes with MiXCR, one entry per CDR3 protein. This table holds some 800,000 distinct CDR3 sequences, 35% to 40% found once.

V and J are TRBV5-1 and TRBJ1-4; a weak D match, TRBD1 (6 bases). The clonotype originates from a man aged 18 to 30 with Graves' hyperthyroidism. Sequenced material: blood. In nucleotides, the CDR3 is TGCGCCAGCAGCTATGGACAGACACTTAATGAAAAACTGTTTTTT. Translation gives CASSYGQTLNEKLFF.